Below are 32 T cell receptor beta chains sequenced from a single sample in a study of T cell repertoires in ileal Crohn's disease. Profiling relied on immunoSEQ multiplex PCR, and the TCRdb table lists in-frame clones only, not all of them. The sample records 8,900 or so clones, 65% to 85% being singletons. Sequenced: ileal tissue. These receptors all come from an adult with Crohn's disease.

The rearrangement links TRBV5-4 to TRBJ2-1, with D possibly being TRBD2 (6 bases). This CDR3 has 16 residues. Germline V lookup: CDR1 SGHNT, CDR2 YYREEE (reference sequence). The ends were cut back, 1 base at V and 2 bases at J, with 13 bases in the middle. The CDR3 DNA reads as TGTGCCAGCAGCTTGTTCCCGGGAGCTACCTACAATGAGCAGTTCTTC. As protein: CASSLFPGATYNEQFF.

The CDR3 bases are TGTGCCAGCAGCCTCCGGGGCGGGAACACTGAAGCTTTCTTT. Translated, it gives CASSLRGGNTEAFF. The V and J genes are TRBV6-1 and TRBJ1-1, with a tentative D call TRBD1 (5 bases). The V gene lost 6 bases and the J gene lost 1 base, with 12 bases spanning the gap. Germline V gene data show CDR1 as MNHNS and CDR2 as SASEGT. This CDR3 comprises 14 residues.

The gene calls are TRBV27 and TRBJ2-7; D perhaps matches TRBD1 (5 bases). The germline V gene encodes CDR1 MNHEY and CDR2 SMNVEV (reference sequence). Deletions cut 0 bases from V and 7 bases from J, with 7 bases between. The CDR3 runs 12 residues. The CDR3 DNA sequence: TGTGCCAGCAGTTTATCGGGGCAGGAGCAGTACTTC. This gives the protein CASSLSGQEQYF.

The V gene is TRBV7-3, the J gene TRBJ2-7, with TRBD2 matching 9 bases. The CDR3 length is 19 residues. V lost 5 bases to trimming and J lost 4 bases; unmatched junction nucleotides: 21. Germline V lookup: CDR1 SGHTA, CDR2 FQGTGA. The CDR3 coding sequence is TGTGCCAGCAGCCCCCGGGCAGGGGGAGGCGGGAGGGACCCTTACGAGCAGTACTTC. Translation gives CASSPRAGGGGRDPYEQYF.

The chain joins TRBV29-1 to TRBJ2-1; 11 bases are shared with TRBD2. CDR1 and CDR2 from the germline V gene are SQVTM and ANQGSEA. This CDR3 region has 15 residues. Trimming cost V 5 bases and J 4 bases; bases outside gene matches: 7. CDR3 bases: TGCAGCGTTCATTACGGGACTAGCGGATACAATGAGCAGTTCTTC. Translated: CSVHYGTSGYNEQFF.

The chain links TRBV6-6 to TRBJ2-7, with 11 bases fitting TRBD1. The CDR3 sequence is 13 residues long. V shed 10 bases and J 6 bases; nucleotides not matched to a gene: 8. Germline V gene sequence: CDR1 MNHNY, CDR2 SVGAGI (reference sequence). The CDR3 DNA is TGTGCCACCATGGAGGGACAGGGGGGCGAGCAGTACTTC. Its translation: CATMEGQGGEQYF.

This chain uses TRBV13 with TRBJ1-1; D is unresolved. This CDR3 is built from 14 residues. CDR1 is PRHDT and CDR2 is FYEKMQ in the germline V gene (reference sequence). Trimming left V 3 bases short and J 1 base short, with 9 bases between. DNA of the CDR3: TGTGCCAGCAGCTTGGGAGATAGGAACACTGAAGCTTTCTTT. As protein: CASSLGDRNTEAFF. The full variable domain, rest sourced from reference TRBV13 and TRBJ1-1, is AAGVIQSPRHLIKEKRETATLKCYPIPRHDTVYWYQQGPGQDPQFLISFYEKMQSDKGSIPDRFSAQQFSDYHSELNMSSLELGDSALYFCASSLGDRNTEAFFGQGTRLTVV.

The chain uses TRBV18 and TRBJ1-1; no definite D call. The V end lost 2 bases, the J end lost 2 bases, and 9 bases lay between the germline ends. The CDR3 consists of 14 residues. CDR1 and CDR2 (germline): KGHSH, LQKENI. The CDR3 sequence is CASSPSALNTEAFF. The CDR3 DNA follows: TGTGCCAGCTCACCATCGGCGCTAAACACTGAAGCTTTCTTT.

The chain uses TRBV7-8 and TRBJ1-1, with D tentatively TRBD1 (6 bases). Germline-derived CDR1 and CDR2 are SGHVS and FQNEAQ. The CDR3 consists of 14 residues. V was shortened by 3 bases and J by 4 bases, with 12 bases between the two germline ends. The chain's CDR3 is CASSFEIRGTEAFF. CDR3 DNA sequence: TGTGCCAGCAGCTTTGAGATCAGGGGCACTGAAGCTTTCTTT.

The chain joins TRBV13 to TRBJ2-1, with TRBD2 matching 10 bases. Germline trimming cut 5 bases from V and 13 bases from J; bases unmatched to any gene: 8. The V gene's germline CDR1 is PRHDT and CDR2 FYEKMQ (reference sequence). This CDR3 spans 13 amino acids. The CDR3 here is CASSPPSGRPQFF. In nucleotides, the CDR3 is TGTGCCAGCAGCCCCCCTAGCGGGAGACCCCAGTTCTTC.

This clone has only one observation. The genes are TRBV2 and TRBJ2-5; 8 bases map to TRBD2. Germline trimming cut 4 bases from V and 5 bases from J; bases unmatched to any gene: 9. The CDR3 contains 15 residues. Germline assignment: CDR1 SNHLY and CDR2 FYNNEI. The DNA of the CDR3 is TGTGCCAGCAGTGCGACGGGAGGCGGGAGGGAGACCCAGTACTTC. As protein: CASSATGGGRETQYF.

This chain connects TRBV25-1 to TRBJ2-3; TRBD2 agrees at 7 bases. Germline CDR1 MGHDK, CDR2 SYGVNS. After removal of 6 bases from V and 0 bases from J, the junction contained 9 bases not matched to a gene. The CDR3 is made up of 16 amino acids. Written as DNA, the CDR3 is TGTGCCAGCAGGGAACTGAGCGGGGCTAGCACAGATACGCAGTATTTT. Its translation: CASRELSGASTDTQYF. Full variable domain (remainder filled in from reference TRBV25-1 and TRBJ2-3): EADIYQTPRYLVIGTGKKITLECSQTMGHDKMYWYQQDPGMELHLIHYSYGVNSTEKGDLSSESTVSRIRTEHFPLTLESARPSHTSQYLCASRELSGASTDTQYFGPGTRLTVL.

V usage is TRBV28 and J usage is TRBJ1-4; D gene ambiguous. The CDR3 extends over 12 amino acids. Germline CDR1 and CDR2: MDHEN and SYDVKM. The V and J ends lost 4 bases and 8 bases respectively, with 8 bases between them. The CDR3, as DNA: TGTGCCAGCAGTTCCCGTCGAGAAAAACTGTTTTTT. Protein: CASSSRREKLFF. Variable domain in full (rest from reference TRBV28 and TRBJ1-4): DVKVTQSSRYLVKRTGEKVFLECVQDMDHENMFWYRQDPGLGLRLIYFSYDVKMKEKGDIPEGYSVSREKKERFSLILESASTNQTSMYLCASSSRREKLFFGSGTQLSVL.

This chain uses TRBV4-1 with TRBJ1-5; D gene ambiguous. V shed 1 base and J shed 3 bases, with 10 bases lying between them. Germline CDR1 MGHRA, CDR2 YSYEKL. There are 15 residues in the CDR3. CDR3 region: CASSQVGSANQPQHF. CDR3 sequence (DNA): TGCGCCAGCAGCCAAGTAGGGTCCGCCAATCAGCCCCAGCATTTT.

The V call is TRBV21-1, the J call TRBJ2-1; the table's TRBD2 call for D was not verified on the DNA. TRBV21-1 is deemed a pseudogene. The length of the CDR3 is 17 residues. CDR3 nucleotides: TGTGCCAGCGTTCTAGCTCCGGGACTAGCGGGATTGGCTGAGCAGTTCTTC. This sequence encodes CASVLAPGLAGLAEQFF.

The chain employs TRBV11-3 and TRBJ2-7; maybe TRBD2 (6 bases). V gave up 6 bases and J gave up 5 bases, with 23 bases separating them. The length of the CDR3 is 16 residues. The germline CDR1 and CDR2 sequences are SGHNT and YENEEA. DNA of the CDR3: TGTGCCAGCAGACCCGAACCGGGACTCCTACCTGACGAGCAGTACTTC. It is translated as CASRPEPGLLPDEQYF.

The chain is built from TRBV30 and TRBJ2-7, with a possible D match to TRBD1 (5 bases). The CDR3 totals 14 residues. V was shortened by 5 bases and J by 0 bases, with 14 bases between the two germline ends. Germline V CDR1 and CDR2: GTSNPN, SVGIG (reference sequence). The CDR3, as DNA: TGTGCCTGGCTCCCAAAGGGGTACTCCTACGAGCAGTACTTC. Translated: CAWLPKGYSYEQYF.

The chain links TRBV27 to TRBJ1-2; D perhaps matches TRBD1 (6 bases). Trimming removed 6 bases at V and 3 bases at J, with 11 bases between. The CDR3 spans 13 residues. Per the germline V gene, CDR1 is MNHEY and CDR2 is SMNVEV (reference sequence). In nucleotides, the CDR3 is TGTGCCAGCAGCCTACAGGGATACTATGGCTACACCTTC. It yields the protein CASSLQGYYGYTF.

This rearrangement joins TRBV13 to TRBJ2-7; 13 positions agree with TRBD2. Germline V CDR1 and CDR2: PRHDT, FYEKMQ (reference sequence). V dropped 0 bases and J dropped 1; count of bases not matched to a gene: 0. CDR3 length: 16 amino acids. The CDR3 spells CASSLGGLAGSYEQYF. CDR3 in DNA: TGTGCCAGCAGCTTAGGGGGACTAGCGGGGTCCTACGAGCAGTACTTC.

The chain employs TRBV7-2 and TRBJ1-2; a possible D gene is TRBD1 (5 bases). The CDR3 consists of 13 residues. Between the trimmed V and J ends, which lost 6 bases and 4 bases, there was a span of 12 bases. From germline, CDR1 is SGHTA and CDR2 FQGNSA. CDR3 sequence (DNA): TGTGCCAGCAGGCAGGGTAGTAGCTATGGCTACACCTTC. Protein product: CASRQGSSYGYTF.

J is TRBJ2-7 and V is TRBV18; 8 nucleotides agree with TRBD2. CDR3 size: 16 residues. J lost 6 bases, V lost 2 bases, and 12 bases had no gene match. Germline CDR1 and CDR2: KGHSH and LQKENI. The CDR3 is CASSPFNSGNNREQYF. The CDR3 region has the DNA TGTGCCAGCTCACCATTCAATAGCGGGAACAACCGCGAGCAGTACTTC.

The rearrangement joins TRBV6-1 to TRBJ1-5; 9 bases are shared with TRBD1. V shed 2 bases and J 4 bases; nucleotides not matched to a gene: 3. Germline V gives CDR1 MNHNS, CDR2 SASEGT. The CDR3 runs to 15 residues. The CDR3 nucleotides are TGTGCCAGCAGTGAAATGGGACAGGGAAATCAGCCCCAGCATTTT. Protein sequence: CASSEMGQGNQPQHF.

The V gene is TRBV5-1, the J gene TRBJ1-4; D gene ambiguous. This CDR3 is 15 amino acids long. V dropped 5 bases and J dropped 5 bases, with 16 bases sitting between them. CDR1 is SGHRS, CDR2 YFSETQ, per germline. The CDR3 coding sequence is TGCGCCAGCAGACCGATACCCCGGCCAAATGAAAAACTGTTTTTT. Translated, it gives CASRPIPRPNEKLFF.

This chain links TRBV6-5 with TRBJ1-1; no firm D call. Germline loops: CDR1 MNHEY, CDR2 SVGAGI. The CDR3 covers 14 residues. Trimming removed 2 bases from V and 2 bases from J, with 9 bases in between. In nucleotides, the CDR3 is TGTGCCAGCAGTTACAGGGCGGGAAACACTGAAGCTTTCTTT. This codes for CASSYRAGNTEAFF.

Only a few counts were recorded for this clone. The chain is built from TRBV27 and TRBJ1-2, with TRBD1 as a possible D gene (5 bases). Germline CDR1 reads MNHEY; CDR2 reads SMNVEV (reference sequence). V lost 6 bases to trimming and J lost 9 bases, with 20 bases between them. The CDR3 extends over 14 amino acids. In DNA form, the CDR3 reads TGTGCCAGCAGCGCTCAGGGCAGGGCATTCAGCTACACCTTC. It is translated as CASSAQGRAFSYTF.

The CDR3: CASTRSDTQYF. The CDR3 DNA reads TGTGCCAGCACGCGCTCAGATACGCAGTATTTT. The chain couples TRBV28 to TRBJ2-3, with D uncertain. This CDR3 has 11 residues. Germline V gene lookup returns CDR1 MDHEN and CDR2 SYDVKM. Trimming removed 7 bases at V and 4 bases at J, with 6 bases between.

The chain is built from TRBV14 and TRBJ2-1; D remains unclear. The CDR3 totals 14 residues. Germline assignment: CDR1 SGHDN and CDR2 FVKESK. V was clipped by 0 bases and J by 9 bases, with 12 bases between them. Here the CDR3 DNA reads TGTGCCAGCAGCCAAGATAGTGGGGTCACTGAGCAGTTCTTC. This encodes CASSQDSGVTEQFF.

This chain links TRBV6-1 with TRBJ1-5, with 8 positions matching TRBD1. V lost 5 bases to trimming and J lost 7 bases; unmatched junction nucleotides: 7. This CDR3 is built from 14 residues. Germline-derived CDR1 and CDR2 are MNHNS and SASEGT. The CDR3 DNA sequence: TGTGCCAGCAGTCAGACAGGGGTGGCACAGCCCCAGCATTTT. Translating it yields CASSQTGVAQPQHF.

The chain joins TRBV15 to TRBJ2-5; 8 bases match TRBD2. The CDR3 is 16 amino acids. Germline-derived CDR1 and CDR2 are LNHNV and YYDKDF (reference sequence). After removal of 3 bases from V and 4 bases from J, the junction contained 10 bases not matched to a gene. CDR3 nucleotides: TGTGCCACCAGCAGTGCTTCGGGAGGGCTAGGAGAGACCCAGTACTTC. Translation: CATSSASGGLGETQYF.

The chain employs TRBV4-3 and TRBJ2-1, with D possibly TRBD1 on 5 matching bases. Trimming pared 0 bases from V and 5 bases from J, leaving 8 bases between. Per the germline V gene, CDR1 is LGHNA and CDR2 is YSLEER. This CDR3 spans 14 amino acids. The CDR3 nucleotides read TGCGCCAGCAGCCAAGACCGGACAAACAATGAGCAGTTCTTC. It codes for CASSQDRTNNEQFF.

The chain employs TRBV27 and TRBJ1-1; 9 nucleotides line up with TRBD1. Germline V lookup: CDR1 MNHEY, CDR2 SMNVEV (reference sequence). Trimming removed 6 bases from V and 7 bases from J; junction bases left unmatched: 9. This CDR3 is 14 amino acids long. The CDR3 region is CASRAGTGNDEAFF. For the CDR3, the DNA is TGTGCCAGCAGGGCCGGGACAGGGAACGATGAAGCTTTCTTT.

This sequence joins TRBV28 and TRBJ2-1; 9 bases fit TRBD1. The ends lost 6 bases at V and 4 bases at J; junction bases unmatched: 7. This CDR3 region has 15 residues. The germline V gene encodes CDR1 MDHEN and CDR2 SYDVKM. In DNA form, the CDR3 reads TGTGCCAGCAGCATCCGGGACAGGGAGTACAATGAGCAGTTCTTC. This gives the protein CASSIRDREYNEQFF.